A single sample gave rise to the 26 T cell receptor beta chains below, sequenced in a study of CD8 T cells in ankylosing spondylitis. TCRdb reprocessed the 5' RACE reads with MiXCR, giving one entry per CDR3 protein. Here the sample spans around 150,000 distinct CDR3 sequences, 25% to 35% being singletons. The specimen sequenced was synovial fluid, either unsorted or a sorted T cell fraction (not recorded which). The receptors stem from a male donor with ankylosing spondylitis.

This clonotype was observed at least ten times. The V call is TRBV20-1, the J call TRBJ2-7; 11 nucleotides match TRBD2. Germline V CDR1 and CDR2: DFQATT, SNEGSKA (reference sequence). The CDR3 totals 15 residues. V dropped 1 base and J dropped 6; count of bases not matched to a gene: 8. CDR3: CSARATSGSLSEQYF. The CDR3 nucleotides read TGCAGTGCTAGAGCTACTAGCGGGAGTCTCTCCGAGCAGTACTTC.

This clonotype turned up a few times. The gene calls are TRBV12-3 or TRBV12-4 and TRBJ1-2; D not certain. V was pared by 3 bases and J by 5 bases, with 10 bases between. The CDR3 runs 13 residues. As DNA, the CDR3 is TGTGCCAGCAGTTTTGAAATTTATTATGGCTACACCTTC. Its translation is CASSFEIYYGYTF.

V is TRBV20-1 and J is TRBJ2-1, with TRBD2 matching 11 bases. The germline V gene has CDR1 DFQATT and CDR2 SNEGSKA (reference sequence). The CDR3 covers 16 residues. The V gene end was trimmed by 2 bases and the J gene end by 10 bases; junction bases not matched to a gene: 13. CDR3 in DNA: TGCAGTGCTAGAAGGAGGGCTAGCGGGAGGACTCACGAGCAGTTCTTC. The encoded protein is CSARRRASGRTHEQFF.

V is TRBV7-2 and J is TRBJ2-5; 12 bases align to TRBD2. The CDR3 spans 15 residues. Trimming took 3 bases from V and 5 from J; bases not matched to a gene: 4. From germline, CDR1 is SGHTA and CDR2 FQGNSA. The CDR3 DNA sequence: TGTGCCAGCAGCTTGCGACTAGCGGGGGTGGAGACCCAGTACTTC. Translating gives CASSLRLAGVETQYF.

The rearrangement uses TRBV5-5 and TRBJ2-7, with 9 nucleotides matching TRBD1. The J segment lost 3 bases and the V segment lost 2 bases, leaving 6 bases of the junction unmatched. Germline-derived CDR1 and CDR2 are SGHKS and YYEKEE (reference sequence). CDR3 length: 15 amino acids. CDR3 in DNA: TGTGCCAGCAGCTTCTCAGGGACAGGGAACTACGAGCAGTACTTC. Translation: CASSFSGTGNYEQYF.

The V and J genes are TRBV29-1 and TRBJ1-2; tentatively, D is TRBD1 (5 bases). Trimming stripped 0 bases from V and 8 bases from J, with 13 bases between. Germline V lookup: CDR1 SQVTM, CDR2 ANQGSEA. The CDR3 runs 13 residues. CDR3 bases: TGCAGCGTTGAAGATTGGGACGCAGAAGGCTACACCTTC. It encodes CSVEDWDAEGYTF.

The rearrangement joins TRBV20-1 to TRBJ2-5, with D tentatively TRBD1 (6 bases). Per the germline V gene, CDR1 is DFQATT and CDR2 is SNEGSKA (reference sequence). Trimming took 6 bases from V and 4 from J, leaving 21 bases between them. The CDR3 sequence is 15 residues long. The CDR3 nucleotides read TGCAGTGCCCAGCCGGGCAGGGGAGCGAGAGAGACCCAGTACTTC. It is translated as CSAQPGRGARETQYF.

This sequence joins TRBV30 and TRBJ1-5, with TRBD1 as a possible D gene (5 bases). The V gene's germline CDR1 is GTSNPN and CDR2 SVGIG (reference sequence). Trimming removed 3 bases at V and 6 bases at J, with 24 bases between. The length of the CDR3 is 17 residues. The CDR3 here is CAWSSGGTPSLSQPQHF. Here the CDR3 DNA reads TGTGCCTGGAGCTCGGGGGGGACCCCCAGCTTGAGTCAGCCCCAGCATTTT.

The chain links TRBV20-1 to TRBJ2-2; no clear D gene. This CDR3 contains 12 residues. V lost 1 base and J lost 8, with 8 bases in between. Germline CDR1 reads DFQATT; CDR2 reads SNEGSKA (reference sequence). CDR3 protein: CSARVRVGELFF. The CDR3 coding sequence is TGCAGTGCTAGAGTCCGCGTGGGGGAGCTGTTTTTT.

This clonotype was recorded only once. The chain combines TRBV20-1 with TRBJ1-3, with a possible D match to TRBD1 (6 bases). The CDR3 is made up of 15 amino acids. Germline CDR1 is DFQATT and CDR2 is SNEGSKA (reference sequence). Trimming cost V 1 base and J 2 bases, with 12 bases left between them. CDR3 nucleotide sequence: TGCAGTGCTAGAGCAGGTGGGGGCGCTGGAAACACCATATATTTT. Protein: CSARAGGGAGNTIYF.

This clonotype was counted a few times. The chain carries TRBV5-8 and TRBJ2-4, with no clear D. Germline CDR1 and CDR2: SGHTS and YDEGEE. This CDR3 comprises 16 residues. V shed 1 base and J shed 1 base, with 12 bases lying between them. The CDR3 nucleotides are TGTGCCAGCAGCTTGCAGCAGATTGTCGCCAAAAACATTCAGTACTTC. This codes for CASSLQQIVAKNIQYF.

This clonotype appeared a few times. The rearrangement links TRBV12-3 or TRBV12-4 to TRBJ2-1; no definite D call. This CDR3 is built from 12 residues. Trimming cost V 4 bases and J 5 bases, with 6 bases left between them. CDR3 region: CASSSRDNEQFF. The DNA for the CDR3 is TGTGCCAGCAGTTCCCGGGACAATGAGCAGTTCTTC.

The V gene is TRBV7-9, the J gene TRBJ1-1; D gene ambiguous. This CDR3 comprises 12 residues. Trimming removed 5 bases at V and 6 bases at J, with 10 bases between. Germline V gene lookup returns CDR1 SEHNR and CDR2 FQNEAQ (reference sequence). This CDR3 is CASSPLRAEAFF. CDR3 coding DNA: TGTGCCAGCAGCCCTCTGCGGGCTGAAGCTTTCTTT.

This chain joins TRBV29-1 and TRBJ2-7; D possibly corresponds to TRBD1 (5 bases). Trimming shortened V by 4 bases and J by 4 bases, and 17 bases separated the two germline ends. Germline V gene data show CDR1 as SQVTM and CDR2 as ANQGSEA. The CDR3 is 14 residues long. Written as DNA, the CDR3 is TGCAGCGTTGCCCACCAGGGAAGGGGTTACGAGCAGTACTTC. Amino acid sequence: CSVAHQGRGYEQYF.

This chain joins TRBV20-1 and TRBJ1-4; possible D gene TRBD1, 5 bases. The germline V and J ends were trimmed by 5 bases and 10 bases, with 17 bases remaining between them. Germline-derived CDR1 and CDR2 are DFQATT and SNEGSKA (reference sequence). This CDR3 contains 13 residues. The CDR3 bases are TGCAGTGCTCCCCGGGCCGACAGCGGAAAACTGTTTTTT. Translating it yields CSAPRADSGKLFF.

The chain uses TRBV20-1 and TRBJ2-5, with 8 bases fitting TRBD2. CDR1 DFQATT and CDR2 SNEGSKA come from the germline V gene (reference sequence). This CDR3 comprises 14 residues. V trimming: 2 bases; J trimming: 5 bases; junction bases outside the gene matches: 7. The CDR3 DNA reads TGCAGTGCTAGATCCCCGGGGGGGAGGGAGACCCAGTACTTC. This sequence encodes CSARSPGGRETQYF.

This clonotype was seen only a few times. The chain uses TRBV6-1 and TRBJ1-5; tentatively, D is TRBD1 (6 bases). The CDR3 consists of 15 residues. Trimming took off 6 bases at V and 1 base at J, with 13 bases between the two ends. Germline V gene data show CDR1 as MNHNS and CDR2 as SASEGT. CDR3 sequence: CASRPDRRSNQPQHF. The CDR3 DNA reads TGTGCCAGCAGACCTGACAGGCGGAGCAATCAGCCCCAGCATTTT.

This chain uses TRBV5-1 with TRBJ2-7, with D possibly matching TRBD2 (6 bases). V lost 0 bases and J 3 bases, leaving 10 bases between the germline ends. Germline values: CDR1 SGHRS, CDR2 YFSETQ. This CDR3 is 14 amino acids long. CDR3 sequence reads: CASSLDVGSYEQYF. The DNA of the CDR3 is TGCGCCAGCAGCTTGGATGTCGGGAGCTACGAGCAGTACTTC.

This clonotype turned up a few times. The chain links TRBV20-1 to TRBJ1-2, with D possibly TRBD1 on 5 matching bases. Trimming took 0 bases from V and 2 from J, leaving 13 bases between them. CDR1 and CDR2 (germline): DFQATT, SNEGSKA (reference sequence). There are 15 residues in the CDR3. CDR3 DNA sequence: TGCAGTGCTAGAGACACAGCGGGGGGAAACTATGGCTACACCTTC. Amino acid sequence: CSARDTAGGNYGYTF.

This clonotype was detected only a few times. This rearrangement joins TRBV11-2 to TRBJ1-6; D may be TRBD1 (6 bases). The V and J ends lost 4 bases and 8 bases respectively, with 24 bases between them. Germline loops: CDR1 SGHAT, CDR2 FQNNGV. The CDR3 extends over 18 amino acids. The chain's CDR3 is CASSSGGGQPTVDSPLHF. CDR3 bases: TGTGCCAGCAGCTCCGGAGGGGGACAACCGACCGTGGATTCACCCCTCCACTTT.

This clonotype was counted only a few times. The chain combines TRBV12-3 or TRBV12-4 with TRBJ2-1, with 10 bases matching TRBD2. The ends lost 1 base at V and 7 bases at J; junction bases unmatched: 7. The CDR3 extends over 16 amino acids. The chain's CDR3 is CASSLVTSGWSNEQFF. In DNA form, the CDR3 reads TGTGCCAGCAGTTTAGTGACTAGCGGGTGGTCTAATGAGCAGTTCTTC.

Only a few counts were recorded for this clonotype. The chain combines TRBV20-1 with TRBJ2-1, with 8 bases aligning to TRBD2. After removal of 3 bases from V and 4 bases from J, the junction contained 2 bases not matched to a gene. CDR3 length equals 13 residues. Germline lookup yields CDR1 DFQATT and CDR2 SNEGSKA (reference sequence). CDR3 amino acids: CSARTSEYNEQFF. The CDR3 nucleotides read TGCAGTGCTAGGACTAGCGAGTACAATGAGCAGTTCTTC.

This clonotype was observed many times. The V call is TRBV5-1, the J call TRBJ1-5, with 8 bases that match TRBD1. Germline V gene lookup returns CDR1 SGHRS and CDR2 YFSETQ. Germline trimming cut 0 bases from V and 1 base from J; bases unmatched to any gene: 15. The CDR3 extends over 20 amino acids. The CDR3 DNA reads as TGCGCCAGCAGCTTGGAGGTCCAGGGGGCGAGGGGCAGGAGCAATCAGCCCCAGCATTTT. Its protein is CASSLEVQGARGRSNQPQHF.

CDR3 sequence: CASSRIRQGKYQRNHTEAFF. Written as DNA, the CDR3 is TGTGCCAGCAGCCGAATACGACAGGGGAAATACCAGAGGAATCACACTGAAGCTTTCTTT. The genes are TRBV7-8 and TRBJ1-1; 8 bases map to TRBD1. There are 20 residues in the CDR3. V was pared by 5 bases and J by 3 bases, with 23 bases of the junction left unmatched. Germline V gene sequence: CDR1 SGHVS, CDR2 FQNEAQ.

This clonotype was counted a few times. This sequence joins TRBV28 and TRBJ1-1; a weak D match, TRBD1 (6 bases). Germline values: CDR1 MDHEN, CDR2 SYDVKM. The CDR3 length is 13 residues. CDR3 in DNA: TGTGGGAGCGCCGGACAGATGAACACTGAAGCTTTCTTT. The encoded protein is CGSAGQMNTEAFF.

This clonotype was detected ten times or more. The chain is built from TRBV5-1 and TRBJ2-5, with TRBD2 matching over 8 bases. The junction had 5 bases not matched to a gene; V was cut back by 3 bases and J by 1 base. The germline CDR1 and CDR2 sequences are SGHRS and YFSETQ. The CDR3 has 15 amino acids. CDR3 sequence: CASSYASGGQETQYF. CDR3 coding DNA: TGCGCCAGCAGCTACGCGAGCGGGGGCCAAGAGACCCAGTACTTC.